The 25 T cell receptor beta chains presented below share a single source sample, sequenced in a study of shared clonotypes between healthy human individuals. Libraries were prepared by immunoSEQ multiplex PCR; TCRdb keeps only in-frame clonotypes and omits some of them. The table includes about 2.3 million clones, 85% to 95% detected once. The material sequenced was naive CD4+ T cells from PBMCs. As for subset: CD45RA+ positively selected. The receptors here all came from a man aged 18 to 30 in good health. Some clones in this sample may be carry-over from other donors' samples.

A word on this clone: The sample has other DNA sequences that encode this CDR3 too. The chain joins TRBV27 to TRBJ1-1; the D gene is possibly TRBD1 (5 bases). V shed 5 bases and J shed 1 base, with 11 bases lying between them. CDR1 is MNHEY, CDR2 SMNVEV, per germline (reference sequence). The CDR3 totals 14 residues. The CDR3 here is CASSPQGGNTEAFF. The CDR3 DNA reads as TGTGCCAGCAGTCCGCAGGGAGGGAACACTGAAGCTTTCTTT.

As DNA, the CDR3 is TGTGCCAGCAGGTCCTCGGTTGGGCTGACTCTCTACGAGCAGTACTTC. Its protein is CASRSSVGLTLYEQYF. The chain joins TRBV28 to TRBJ2-7; no reliable D call. Germline values: CDR1 MDHEN, CDR2 SYDVKM. V was trimmed by 6 bases and J by 3 bases, leaving 21 bases between them. CDR3 size: 16 residues.

V and J are TRBV19 and TRBJ2-1; 10 bases match TRBD1. Trimming took 5 bases from V and 6 from J; bases not matched to a gene: 4. Per the germline V gene, CDR1 is LNHDA and CDR2 is SQIVND (reference sequence). The CDR3 runs 14 residues. This CDR3 is CASSWDRGPNEQFF. Here the CDR3 DNA reads TGTGCCAGTAGTTGGGACAGGGGCCCCAATGAGCAGTTCTTC.

The CDR3 loop is CASSKRGAEAFF. In DNA form, the CDR3 reads TGTGCCAGCAGCAAAAGGGGGGCGGAAGCTTTCTTT. V and J are TRBV21-1 and TRBJ1-1. TRBV21-1 is marked as a pseudogene. This CDR3 is built from 12 residues.

In its sample, this clone was seen once. This chain links TRBV10-3 with TRBJ1-1; the D is unclear. This CDR3 comprises 12 residues. The germline V and J ends were trimmed by 11 bases and 5 bases, with 15 bases remaining between them. Germline CDR1 ENHRY, CDR2 SYGVKD. The CDR3 nucleotides read TGTGCCTCCTCCGGCCGAGGGACTGAAGCTTTCTTT. This sequence encodes CASSGRGTEAFF.

This chain joins TRBV5-1 and TRBJ2-2; D is ambiguous. The CDR3 is 14 residues long. Germline lookup yields CDR1 SGHRS and CDR2 YFSETQ. V was clipped by 3 bases and J by 2 bases, with 8 bases between them. The CDR3 loop is CASSSTVNTGELFF. The CDR3 DNA reads as TGCGCCAGCAGCTCGACCGTCAACACCGGGGAGCTGTTTTTT. Full variable domain (remainder filled in from reference TRBV5-1 and TRBJ2-2): KAGVTQTPRYLIKTRGQQVTLSCSPISGHRSVSWYQQTPGQGLQFLFEYFSETQRNKGNFPGRFSGRQFSNSRSEMNVSTLELGDSALYLCASSSTVNTGELFFGEGSRLTVL.

The chain carries TRBV5-4 and TRBJ2-2; no definite D call. Germline assignment: CDR1 SGHNT and CDR2 YYREEE (reference sequence). The CDR3 loop spans 16 amino acids. V was cut by 3 bases and J by 1 base, with 13 bases left in between. The CDR3 region is CASSSRATRNTGELFF. CDR3 DNA sequence: TGTGCCAGCAGCTCCCGCGCCACCCGGAACACCGGGGAGCTGTTTTTT.

The V and J genes are TRBV28 and TRBJ2-1; D possibly corresponds to TRBD1 (5 bases). Trimming cost V 2 bases and J 8 bases, with 10 bases left between them. Germline loops: CDR1 MDHEN, CDR2 SYDVKM. This CDR3 has 13 amino acids. The CDR3 DNA follows: TGTGCCAGCAGTTTACGTTCAGGGCATGAGCAGTTCTTC. It is translated as CASSLRSGHEQFF.

The chain recombines TRBV7-6 with TRBJ2-1, with D possibly TRBD2 on 5 matching bases. The CDR3 spans 20 residues. The germline gives CDR1 SGHVS, CDR2 FNYEAQ. Trimming removed 0 bases from V and 5 bases from J, with 26 bases in between. The CDR3 DNA sequence: TGTGCCAGCAGCTTAGCCGTGGTGGATAGCGTATATCATGGGGACAATGAGCAGTTCTTC. The encoded protein is CASSLAVVDSVYHGDNEQFF.

The chain uses TRBV5-4 and TRBJ2-7; D remains unclear. The V gene's germline CDR1 is SGHNT and CDR2 YYREEE (reference sequence). V dropped 0 bases and J dropped 0 bases, with 4 bases sitting between them. The CDR3 runs 13 residues. CDR3 amino acids: CASSLVSSYEQYF. For the CDR3, the DNA is TGTGCCAGCAGCTTGGTCAGCTCCTACGAGCAGTACTTC.

This clone was seen just once. V gene TRBV9 combines with J gene TRBJ2-1; D ambiguous. The CDR3 spans 16 residues. Between the trimmed V and J ends, which lost 0 bases and 4 bases, there was a span of 14 bases. The germline CDR1 and CDR2 sequences are SGDLS and YYNGEE. The CDR3 DNA reads TGTGCCAGCAGCGTAGAGTCCCGGATACGATACAATGAGCAGTTCTTC. Protein sequence: CASSVESRIRYNEQFF.

As for this clone: In the same sample, other DNA sequences code for this CDR3. The chain is built from TRBV4-2 and TRBJ1-1; a weak D match, TRBD1 (6 bases). V lost 1 base and J lost 1, with 10 bases in between. CDR3 length equals 15 residues. Germline loops: CDR1 LGHNA, CDR2 YNFKEQ. The CDR3 is CASSQAGTQNTEAFF. CDR3 DNA sequence: TGTGCCAGCAGCCAAGCCGGGACACAGAACACTGAAGCTTTCTTT.

The chain links TRBV6-1 to TRBJ2-3, with 8 positions matching TRBD2. There are 15 residues in the CDR3. J lost 2 bases, V lost 4 bases, and 5 bases had no gene match. In germline, CDR1 is MNHNS, CDR2 SASEGT. In DNA, the CDR3 is TGTGCCAGCAGTGTCGGGAGGGCCTTCACAGATACGCAGTATTTT. Its translation: CASSVGRAFTDTQYF.

The rearrangement uses TRBV28 and TRBJ1-2; no firm D call. Germline V lookup: CDR1 MDHEN, CDR2 SYDVKM. Deletions cut 3 bases from V and 2 bases from J, with 7 bases between. The CDR3 runs 13 residues. CDR3 region: CASSLGKNYGYTF. The CDR3 DNA follows: TGTGCCAGCAGTTTGGGCAAAAACTATGGCTACACCTTC.

CDR3 in DNA: TGTGCTAGTGGTTTTGGTTACGAGCAGTACTTC. Translated, it gives CASGFGYEQYF. V gene TRBV12-5 combines with J gene TRBJ2-7; D not certain. Germline CDR1 LGHNT, CDR2 FRNRAP. V lost 3 bases, J lost 4 bases, and 4 bases lay in between. This CDR3 has 11 residues.

On this clone itself: Other DNA sequences from this sample encode an identical CDR3 as well. The chain carries TRBV7-2 and TRBJ2-1; the D gene is possibly TRBD2 (6 bases). The CDR3 consists of 15 residues. V dropped 0 bases and J dropped 0 bases, with 6 bases sitting between them. In germline, CDR1 is SGHTA, CDR2 FQGNSA. The CDR3 nucleotides read TGTGCCAGCAGCTTAGCGCGGGACTCCTACAATGAGCAGTTCTTC. This gives the protein CASSLARDSYNEQFF. The full variable domain, in which reference TRBV7-2 and TRBJ2-1 provide the parts outside the CDR3, is GAGVSQSPSNKVTEKGKDVELRCDPISGHTALYWYRQSLGQGLEFLIYFQGNSAPDKSGLPSDRFSAERTGGSVSTLTIQRTQQEDSAVYLCASSLARDSYNEQFFGPGTRLTVL.

The chain is built from TRBV6-5 and TRBJ1-1, with a tentative D call TRBD1 (6 bases). Deletions cut 10 bases from V and 10 bases from J, with 16 bases between. The CDR3 has 11 residues. Germline V gene lookup returns CDR1 MNHEY and CDR2 SVGAGI. This CDR3 is CATTWGTRAFF. CDR3 in DNA: TGTGCCACCACCTGGGGGACACGAGCTTTCTTT.

The chain combines TRBV15 with TRBJ2-5; D is ambiguous. The CDR3 spans 14 residues. Germline V gives CDR1 LNHNV, CDR2 YYDKDF (reference sequence). The V end was cut by 9 bases, the J end by 2 bases, with 16 bases between. The CDR3 sequence is CATGTWAVQETQYF. In DNA form, the CDR3 reads TGTGCCACGGGAACGTGGGCGGTTCAAGAGACCCAGTACTTC.

CDR3 nucleotide sequence: TGCGCCAGCAGCTTGAGCCGGGCAGAAGAGACCCAGTACTTC. This translates into CASSLSRAEETQYF. The V gene is TRBV5-1, the J gene TRBJ2-5, with D unclear. Trimming left V 1 base short and J 3 bases short, with 10 bases between. CDR1 is SGHRS, CDR2 YFSETQ, per germline. The CDR3 is 14 residues long.

This sequence joins TRBV5-1 and TRBJ1-4, with TRBD1 as a possible D gene (5 bases). This CDR3 has 14 residues. The germline V gene has CDR1 SGHRS and CDR2 YFSETQ. V was trimmed by 4 bases and J by 4 bases, leaving 11 bases between them. For the CDR3, the DNA is TGCGCCAGCAGCGGGGGGTCGGGTAATGAAAAACTGTTTTTT. Encoded protein: CASSGGSGNEKLFF. The whole variable domain, remainder taken from reference TRBV5-1 and TRBJ1-4, is KAGVTQTPRYLIKTRGQQVTLSCSPISGHRSVSWYQQTPGQGLQFLFEYFSETQRNKGNFPGRFSGRQFSNSRSEMNVSTLELGDSALYLCASSGGSGNEKLFFGSGTQLSVL.

The CDR3 here is CASRGTGGMNTEAFF. The CDR3 nucleotides are TGTGCCAGCAGGGGGACAGGGGGCATGAACACTGAAGCTTTCTTT. The chain combines TRBV7-9 with TRBJ1-1, with 12 nucleotides matching TRBD1. Germline V CDR1 and CDR2: SEHNR, FQNEAQ (reference sequence). This CDR3 has 15 residues. The junction had 2 bases not matched to a gene; V was cut back by 6 bases and J by 0 bases. Complete variable domain (other parts from reference TRBV7-9 and TRBJ1-1): DTGVSQNPRHKITKRGQNVTFRCDPISEHNRLYWYRQTLGQGPEFLTYFQNEAQLEKSRLLSDRFSAERPKGSFSTLEIQRTEQGDSAMYLCASRGTGGMNTEAFFGQGTRLTVV.

The V and J genes are TRBV9 and TRBJ2-2, with TRBD1 matching over 10 bases. The germline V gene has CDR1 SGDLS and CDR2 YYNGEE. Trimming took 4 bases from V and 6 from J; bases not matched to a gene: 6. The CDR3 contains 15 residues. CDR3 loop: CASSPRQGASGELFF. Here the CDR3 DNA reads TGTGCCAGCAGCCCTCGACAGGGGGCATCCGGGGAGCTGTTTTTT.

The chain couples TRBV19 to TRBJ1-3; TRBD1 is a possible D gene (5 bases). Deletions cut 10 bases from V and 3 bases from J, with 16 bases between. The CDR3 is 14 amino acids. Germline V gene data show CDR1 as LNHDA and CDR2 as SQIVND (reference sequence). The CDR3 sequence: CATGQGSSGNTIYF. The DNA for the CDR3 is TGTGCCACCGGGCAGGGTTCAAGTGGAAACACCATATATTTT. Complete variable domain (other parts from reference TRBV19 and TRBJ1-3): DGGITQSPKYLFRKEGQNVTLSCEQNLNHDAMYWYRQDPGQGLRLIYYSQIVNDFQKGDIAEGYSVSREKKESFPLTVTSAQKNPTAFYLCATGQGSSGNTIYFGEGSWLTVV.

With respect to this clone: One end of the junction does not line up with germline, which may come from a read error. This chain uses TRBV29-1 with TRBJ2-2, with 9 bases aligning to TRBD2. The CDR3 totals 11 residues. The germline V gene encodes CDR1 SQVTM and CDR2 ANQGSEA. The CDR3 loop is CSVGSLAGLVF. CDR3 coding DNA: TGCAGCGTTGGTAGCCTAGCGGGACTTGTTTTT.

CDR3 sequence reads: CASSSGAYQNEQFF. As DNA, the CDR3 is TGTGCCAGCAGTTCTGGGGCTTACCAGAATGAGCAGTTCTTC. The J gene is TRBJ2-1, the V gene TRBV6-5, with D possibly TRBD1 on 5 matching bases. The CDR3 length is 14 residues. Germline-derived CDR1 and CDR2 are MNHEY and SVGAGI. Trimming stripped 4 bases from V and 7 bases from J, with 14 bases between.